The 31 T cell receptor beta chains below come from one sample, sequenced in a study of cytomegalovirus exposure and HLA in healthy donors. Use of 60 Vbeta and 13 Jbeta primers characterized the PCR. Some clones are missing from TCRdb's copy, which holds only in-frame ones; the method was immunoSEQ multiplex PCR. The sample has some 30,000 clones. The source material was PBMCs. The receptors here all came from a female donor in good health and CMV-seronegative.

The rearrangement joins TRBV27 to TRBJ1-2; D is uncertain. The length of the CDR3 is 15 residues. CDR1 is MNHEY and CDR2 is SMNVEV in the germline V gene (reference sequence). The V gene lost 1 base and the J gene lost 2 bases, with 11 bases spanning the gap. CDR3 loop: CASSLFSTGNYGYTF. Here the CDR3 DNA reads TGTGCCAGCAGTTTATTTTCGACGGGAAACTATGGCTACACCTTC.

The V and J genes are TRBV6-5 and TRBJ2-7, with 7 bases matching TRBD1. The CDR3 contains 14 residues. The V gene's germline CDR1 is MNHEY and CDR2 SVGAGI. Unmatched junction bases numbered 9, after V lost 6 bases and J lost 4 bases. The CDR3 is CASRPGQRKYEQYF. CDR3 DNA sequence: TGTGCCAGCAGGCCGGGACAGAGAAAATACGAGCAGTACTTC.

The chain combines TRBV6-5 with TRBJ1-2; TRBD1 matches at 9 bases. CDR1 and CDR2 from the germline V gene are MNHEY and SVGAGI. The CDR3 is 12 residues long. J gave up 8 bases and V 7 bases, and 5 bases lay outside the gene matches. CDR3 amino acids: CASKGQGGGYTF. The CDR3 bases are TGTGCCAGCAAGGGACAGGGCGGGGGCTACACCTTC.

CDR3 sequence reads: CASSNRGASGSTDTQYF. The CDR3 DNA sequence: TGTGCCAGTAGTAATAGGGGGGCTAGCGGTAGCACAGATACGCAGTATTTT. The chain uses TRBV19 and TRBJ2-3, with D perhaps matching TRBD2 (7 bases). Germline CDR1 and CDR2: LNHDA and SQIVND (reference sequence). V lost 4 bases and J lost 0, with 17 bases in between. CDR3 length: 17 residues.

This chain connects TRBV7-6 to TRBJ2-7; D perhaps matches TRBD2 (6 bases). The CDR3 covers 15 residues. Per germline, CDR1 SGHVS and CDR2 FNYEAQ. V lost 6 bases to trimming and J lost 7 bases, with 22 bases between them. CDR3 DNA sequence: TGTGCCAGCAGACCCTTCCGGGACTCGACGGGGGAGCAGTACTTC. Translating it yields CASRPFRDSTGEQYF.

The chain links TRBV6-5 to TRBJ1-1; a weak D match, TRBD1 (6 bases). The CDR3 loop spans 16 amino acids. V was shortened by 0 bases and J by 3 bases, with 14 bases between the two germline ends. Germline V gene data show CDR1 as MNHEY and CDR2 as SVGAGI. CDR3: CASSYSRGKEDTEAFF. The DNA of the CDR3 is TGTGCCAGCAGTTACTCGAGGGGGAAGGAGGACACTGAAGCTTTCTTT.

This chain connects TRBV7-2 to TRBJ1-2; D unresolved. The V and J ends lost 0 bases and 0 bases respectively, with 11 bases between them. CDR1 and CDR2 from the germline V gene are SGHTA and FQGNSA. The CDR3 is made up of 16 amino acids. CDR3 protein: CASSLARRNANYGYTF. The DNA of the CDR3 is TGTGCCAGCAGCTTAGCCCGGCGGAATGCTAACTATGGCTACACCTTC. Drawing the rest from reference TRBV7-2 and TRBJ1-2, the complete variable domain is GAGVSQSPSNKVTEKGKDVELRCDPISGHTALYWYRQSLGQGLEFLIYFQGNSAPDKSGLPSDRFSAERTGGSVSTLTIQRTQQEDSAVYLCASSLARRNANYGYTFGSGTRLTVV.

The chain uses TRBV19 and TRBJ2-5; 8 bases agree with TRBD2. The CDR3 is 15 amino acids. Germline V gives CDR1 LNHDA, CDR2 SQIVND (reference sequence). V lost 6 bases to trimming and J lost 1 base; unmatched junction nucleotides: 7. The CDR3 nucleotides are TGTGCCAGTAGACGGGCCAGCGGGGGCCAAGAGACCCAGTACTTC. Amino acid sequence: CASRRASGGQETQYF.

The chain carries TRBV7-2 and TRBJ1-1; unclear D gene. Germline V gene lookup returns CDR1 SGHTA and CDR2 FQGNSA. The CDR3 runs 12 residues. The ends were cut back, 3 bases at V and 11 bases at J, with 13 bases in the middle. The CDR3 bases are TGTGCCAGCAGCTTGATGGCCCCGGAGGCTTTCTTT. It is translated as CASSLMAPEAFF.

The chain has TRBV28 and TRBJ1-4, with 8 nucleotides matching TRBD1. Losses at the gene ends were 8 bases for V and 4 bases for J; bases not matched to a gene: 3. The germline CDR1 and CDR2 sequences are MDHEN and SYDVKM. This CDR3 has 13 residues. CDR3 loop: CASLTGDNEKLFF. CDR3 DNA sequence: TGTGCCAGCTTGACAGGGGATAATGAAAAACTGTTTTTT.

For this clone: Other DNA sequences in the same sample also yield this CDR3. The genes are TRBV18 and TRBJ1-2, with D perhaps TRBD1 (6 bases). V lost 0 bases and J 4 bases, leaving 12 bases between the germline ends. Germline V gene data show CDR1 as KGHSH and CDR2 as LQKENI. The CDR3 spans 15 residues. The CDR3 loop is CASSPPSSQGYGYTF. The CDR3 DNA reads as TGTGCCAGCTCACCACCCTCGTCACAGGGCTATGGCTACACCTTC.

The chain is built from TRBV4-2 and TRBJ2-3; TRBD2 agrees at 8 bases. From germline, CDR1 is LGHNA and CDR2 YNFKEQ. This CDR3 region has 16 residues. The J segment lost 4 bases and the V segment lost 0 bases, leaving 6 bases of the junction unmatched. The CDR3 DNA reads as TGTGCCAGCAGCCAAGAGGAGGCGGGGGGATCAGATACGCAGTATTTT. Translation: CASSQEEAGGSDTQYF.

This chain connects TRBV6-5 to TRBJ2-5, with TRBD1 matching over 7 bases. CDR3 length equals 15 residues. The germline V gene has CDR1 MNHEY and CDR2 SVGAGI. V was pared by 4 bases and J by 4 bases, with 9 bases of the junction left unmatched. For the CDR3, the DNA is TGTGCCAGCAGTTCCCCGGGACCAGGGGGAGAGACCCAGTACTTC. Translating gives CASSSPGPGGETQYF.

V usage is TRBV25-1 and J usage is TRBJ2-7; a weak D match, TRBD1 (6 bases). Germline CDR1 MGHDK, CDR2 SYGVNS. Trimming left V 1 base short and J 2 bases short, with 12 bases between. CDR3 length: 15 residues. CDR3 in amino acids: CASSEWGRGPYEQYF. The CDR3 nucleotides read TGTGCCAGCAGTGAATGGGGCAGGGGTCCCTACGAGCAGTACTTC.

The rearrangement uses TRBV27 and TRBJ1-5; perhaps TRBD1 as D (6 bases). CDR1 MNHEY and CDR2 SMNVEV come from the germline V gene (reference sequence). V lost 7 bases, J lost 5 bases, and 24 bases lay in between. The CDR3 has 17 amino acids. CDR3 nucleotide sequence: TGTGCCAGCACCCTAAGGGGCCTGACAGGCTATGATCAGCCCCAGCATTTT. The encoded protein is CASTLRGLTGYDQPQHF.

The chain is built from TRBV25-1 and TRBJ2-3; 8 nucleotides line up with TRBD1. Germline values: CDR1 MGHDK, CDR2 SYGVNS. The V gene end was trimmed by 3 bases and the J gene end by 4 bases; junction bases not matched to a gene: 9. The CDR3 runs to 16 residues. The CDR3 nucleotides read TGTGCCAGCAGTGACATTAACAGGGGGTTCCCAGATACGCAGTATTTT. Encoded protein: CASSDINRGFPDTQYF. Full variable domain (outside the CDR3, taken from reference TRBV25-1 and TRBJ2-3): EADIYQTPRYLVIGTGKKITLECSQTMGHDKMYWYQQDPGMELHLIHYSYGVNSTEKGDLSSESTVSRIRTEHFPLTLESARPSHTSQYLCASSDINRGFPDTQYFGPGTRLTVL.

V usage is TRBV19 and J usage is TRBJ1-1; a possible D gene is TRBD1 (5 bases). The V end was cut by 4 bases, the J end by 11 bases, with 20 bases between. The CDR3 spans 14 residues. Germline loops: CDR1 LNHDA, CDR2 SQIVND (reference sequence). The CDR3 reads CASSTPGLPGVAFF. The DNA for the CDR3 is TGTGCCAGTAGTACTCCGGGACTCCCGGGGGTGGCTTTCTTT.

This rearrangement joins TRBV5-1 to TRBJ2-5, with D possibly TRBD1 on 6 matching bases. The better agreement between TRBJ2-7 and the DNA end casts doubt on the J call. CDR1 is SGHRS and CDR2 is YFSETQ in the germline V gene. The CDR3 runs to 17 residues. Here the CDR3 reads CASSLAYIVGQTYEQYF. CDR3 DNA: TGCGCCAGCAGCTTGGCTTATATAGTAGGACAGACCTACGAGCAGTACTTC.

V is TRBV6-6 and J is TRBJ1-6; D possibly corresponds to TRBD1 (6 bases). With 6 bases removed from V and 10 bases from J, the gap between germline ends came to 22 bases. This CDR3 comprises 16 residues. The germline V gene has CDR1 MNHNY and CDR2 SVGAGI (reference sequence). Here the CDR3 reads CASSPPTGIGSSPLHF. As DNA, the CDR3 is TGTGCCAGCAGCCCCCCCACAGGGATTGGTAGCTCACCCCTCCACTTT.

This CDR3 is CASRQGQDTQYF. CDR3 nucleotides: TGTGCCAGCAGGCAGGGGCAAGATACGCAGTATTTT. J is TRBJ2-3 and V is TRBV2, with D possibly being TRBD1 (6 bases). The CDR3 totals 12 residues. In germline, CDR1 is SNHLY, CDR2 FYNNEI. The V gene lost 6 bases and the J gene lost 5 bases, with 9 bases spanning the gap.

This chain links TRBV14 with TRBJ1-4, with a tentative D call TRBD1 (5 bases). Germline CDR1 SGHDN, CDR2 FVKESK. V was pared by 0 bases and J by 4 bases, with 9 bases between. CDR3 length equals 15 residues. CDR3 residues: CASSQDDSYNEKLFF. CDR3 coding DNA: TGTGCCAGCAGCCAAGACGACAGCTATAATGAAAAACTGTTTTTT.

This chain uses TRBV4-2 with TRBJ2-7; a possible D gene is TRBD1 (6 bases). Germline CDR1 reads LGHNA; CDR2 reads YNFKEQ. This CDR3 contains 15 residues. Trimming stripped 4 bases from V and 5 bases from J, with 18 bases between. CDR3 region: CASSPVEQGAHEQYF. The CDR3 region has the DNA TGTGCCAGCAGCCCCGTAGAACAGGGTGCCCACGAGCAGTACTTC.

J is TRBJ2-7 and V is TRBV19; TRBD2 aligns across 7 bases. Germline values: CDR1 LNHDA, CDR2 SQIVND (reference sequence). The CDR3 consists of 15 residues. V shed 1 base and J 0 bases; nucleotides not matched to a gene: 3. The chain's CDR3 is CASSIGLADSYEQYF. The CDR3, as DNA: TGTGCCAGTAGTATAGGGCTAGCGGACTCCTACGAGCAGTACTTC.

This rearrangement joins TRBV2 to TRBJ2-2; 8 bases are a match to TRBD1. Germline lookup yields CDR1 SNHLY and CDR2 FYNNEI. V gave up 3 bases and J gave up 6 bases; unmatched junction bases: 3. The CDR3 runs to 14 residues. CDR3 protein: CASSEDRVAGELFF. CDR3 nucleotides: TGTGCCAGCAGTGAGGACAGGGTGGCCGGGGAGCTGTTTTTT.

The chain joins TRBV7-8 to TRBJ2-1, with D hard to call. Trimming stripped 5 bases from V and 3 bases from J, with 8 bases between. This CDR3 has 13 amino acids. Germline values: CDR1 SGHVS, CDR2 FQNEAQ. The CDR3 reads CASSRNSYNEQFF. CDR3 in DNA: TGTGCCAGCAGCCGGAACAGCTACAATGAGCAGTTCTTC.

The rearrangement uses TRBV6-5 and TRBJ2-1; TRBD1 matches at 7 bases. CDR1 is MNHEY and CDR2 is SVGAGI in the germline V gene. J was trimmed by 3 bases and V by 2 bases; bases with no gene match: 1. CDR3 length: 14 residues. The CDR3: CASSYAGGYNEQFF. In DNA form, the CDR3 reads TGTGCCAGCAGTTACGCAGGGGGCTACAATGAGCAGTTCTTC.

The J gene is TRBJ2-2, the V gene TRBV18; 8 bases fit TRBD1. Germline lookup yields CDR1 KGHSH and CDR2 LQKENI. With V trimmed by 6 bases and J by 5 bases, 8 bases remained unmatched. This CDR3 has 15 amino acids. This chain's CDR3 is CASSGWTGQTGELFF. The DNA of the CDR3 is TGTGCCAGCTCGGGCTGGACAGGGCAAACCGGGGAGCTGTTTTTT. Using reference TRBV18 and TRBJ2-2 for the parts outside the CDR3, the full variable domain is NAGVMQNPRHLVRRRGQEARLRCSPMKGHSHVYWYRQLPEEGLKFMVYLQKENIIDESGMPKERFSAEFPKEGPSILRIQQVVRGDSAAYFCASSGWTGQTGELFFGEGSRLTVL.

The rearrangement uses TRBV5-1 and TRBJ1-1; 9 bases are a match to TRBD1. The CDR3 length is 15 residues. Looked up from germline, CDR1 is SGHRS and CDR2 is YFSETQ. Trimming removed 2 bases from V and 4 bases from J; junction bases left unmatched: 6. In DNA, the CDR3 is TGCGCCAGCAGCTTCGACGGGACAGGGTCCACTGAAGCTTTCTTT. As protein: CASSFDGTGSTEAFF.

The CDR3: CASSYSGLKAFF. As DNA, the CDR3 is TGTGCCAGCAGTTACTCGGGCCTGAAGGCTTTCTTT. The chain is built from TRBV6-5 and TRBJ1-1; D not certain. The length of the CDR3 is 12 residues. Deletions cut 0 bases from V and 11 bases from J, with 10 bases between. The V gene's germline CDR1 is MNHEY and CDR2 SVGAGI.

The chain carries TRBV30 and TRBJ2-3, with 11 bases matching TRBD2. The CDR3 contains 18 residues. Trimming took 0 bases from V and 2 from J; bases not matched to a gene: 10. Looked up from germline, CDR1 is GTSNPN and CDR2 is SVGIG (reference sequence). As DNA, the CDR3 is TGTGCCTGGAGTGTACCCACCCGACTAGCGGGGTACACAGATACGCAGTATTTT. Residues: CAWSVPTRLAGYTDTQYF.

The gene calls are TRBV2 and TRBJ2-7; a weak D match, TRBD1 (6 bases). Trimming left V 6 bases short and J 1 base short, with 13 bases between. The CDR3 loop spans 14 amino acids. Germline assignment: CDR1 SNHLY and CDR2 FYNNEI. The CDR3, as DNA: TGTGCCAGCAGATGGACAGAAGCATCCTACGAGCAGTACTTC. Translating gives CASRWTEASYEQYF.